The clone carrying this TCR beta chain was counted between two and nine times. What it binds is unknown. Mismatch with germline at one junction end may stem from a read error. The sample belongs to a study of blood T cells in healthy people across ages. Germline V lookup: CDR1 DFQATT, CDR2 SNEGSKA (reference sequence). The CDR3 runs to 13 residues. The second PCR ran roughly 6 to 11 cycles with a sample-barcoded 5' primer and J-beta primers. No fewer than 2.5 million CDR3-containing paired-end reads came from each sample. One entry per CDR3 protein results from TCRdb running MiXCR on the 5' RACE reads. The sample carries 1 million or so distinct CDR3 sequences, less than 25% recorded once. Study findings and constraints: Roughly linearly, TCR beta diversity per million T cells fell as age increased.

This sample was also put to use in a study of T cells of mothers and their children.

The sequenced material came from blood. The chain is built from TRBV20-1 and TRBJ2-3; no clear D. This TCR was recovered from a girl aged 2 to 9 in good health. CDR3 loop: CSAKDLGTDTQYF. CDR3 coding DNA: TGCAGTGCCAAGGACCTGGGCACGGATACGCAGTATTTT.